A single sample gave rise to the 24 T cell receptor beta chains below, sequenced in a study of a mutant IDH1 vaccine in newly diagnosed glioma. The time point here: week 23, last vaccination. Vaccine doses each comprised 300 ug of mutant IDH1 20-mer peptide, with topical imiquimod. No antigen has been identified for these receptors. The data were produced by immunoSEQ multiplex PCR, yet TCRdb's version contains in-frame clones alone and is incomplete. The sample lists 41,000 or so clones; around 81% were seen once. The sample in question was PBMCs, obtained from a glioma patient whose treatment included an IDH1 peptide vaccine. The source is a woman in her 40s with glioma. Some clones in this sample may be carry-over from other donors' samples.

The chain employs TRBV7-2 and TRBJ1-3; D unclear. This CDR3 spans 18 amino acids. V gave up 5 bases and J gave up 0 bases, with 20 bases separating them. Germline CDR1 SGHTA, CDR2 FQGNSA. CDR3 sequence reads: CASSPDLVGAPSGNTIYF. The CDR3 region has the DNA TGTGCCAGCAGCCCAGACCTGGTTGGCGCACCCTCTGGAAACACCATATATTTT.

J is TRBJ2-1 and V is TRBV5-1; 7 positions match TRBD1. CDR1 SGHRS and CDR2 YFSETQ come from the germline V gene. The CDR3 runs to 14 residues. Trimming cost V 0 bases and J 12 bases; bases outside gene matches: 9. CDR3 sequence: CASSLEVGGVVQFF. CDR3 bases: TGCGCCAGCAGCTTGGAAGTAGGGGGCGTTGTGCAGTTCTTC.

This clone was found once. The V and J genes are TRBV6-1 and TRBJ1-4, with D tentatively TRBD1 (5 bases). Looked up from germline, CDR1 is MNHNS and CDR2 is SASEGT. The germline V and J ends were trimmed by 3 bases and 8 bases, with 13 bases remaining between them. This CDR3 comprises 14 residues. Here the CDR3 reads CASSEGRGWEKLFF. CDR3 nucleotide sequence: TGTGCCAGCAGTGAGGGGAGGGGATGGGAAAAACTGTTTTTT.

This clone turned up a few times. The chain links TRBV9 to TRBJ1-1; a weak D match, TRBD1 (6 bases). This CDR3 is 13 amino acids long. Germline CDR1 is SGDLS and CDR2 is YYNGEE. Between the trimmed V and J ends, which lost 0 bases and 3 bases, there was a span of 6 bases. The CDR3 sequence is CASSVGQDTEAFF. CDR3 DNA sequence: TGTGCCAGCAGCGTAGGACAGGACACTGAAGCTTTCTTT. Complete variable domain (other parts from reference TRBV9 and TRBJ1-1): DSGVTQTPKHLITATGQRVTLRCSPRSGDLSVYWYQQSLDQGLQFLIQYYNGEERAKGNILERFSAQQFPDLHSELNLSSLELGDSALYFCASSVGQDTEAFFGQGTRLTVV.

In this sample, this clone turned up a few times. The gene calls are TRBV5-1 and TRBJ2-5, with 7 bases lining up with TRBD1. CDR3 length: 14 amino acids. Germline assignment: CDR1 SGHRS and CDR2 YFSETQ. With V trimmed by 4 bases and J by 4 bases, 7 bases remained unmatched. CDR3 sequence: CASSPLTGSETQYF. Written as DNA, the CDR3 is TGCGCCAGCAGCCCTTTGACAGGGTCAGAGACCCAGTACTTC.

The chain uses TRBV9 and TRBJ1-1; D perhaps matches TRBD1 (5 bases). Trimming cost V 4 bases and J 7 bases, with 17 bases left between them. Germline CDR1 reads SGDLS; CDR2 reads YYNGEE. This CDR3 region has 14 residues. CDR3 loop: CASSPGGRGVEAFF. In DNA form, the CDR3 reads TGTGCCAGCAGCCCCGGCGGAAGGGGCGTTGAAGCTTTCTTT.

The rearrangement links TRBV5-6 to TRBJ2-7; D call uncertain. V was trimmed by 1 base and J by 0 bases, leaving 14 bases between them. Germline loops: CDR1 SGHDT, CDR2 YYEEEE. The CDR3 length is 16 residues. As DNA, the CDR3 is TGTGCCAGCAGCTTGTACGGGTCGGGCAGCTCCTACGAGCAGTACTTC. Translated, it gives CASSLYGSGSSYEQYF.

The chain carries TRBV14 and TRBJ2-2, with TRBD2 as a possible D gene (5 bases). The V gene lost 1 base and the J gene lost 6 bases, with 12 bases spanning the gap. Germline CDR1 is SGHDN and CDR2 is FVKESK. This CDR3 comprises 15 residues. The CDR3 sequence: CASSQGTRGSGELFF. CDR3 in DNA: TGTGCCAGCAGCCAAGGTACCCGGGGATCCGGGGAGCTGTTTTTT. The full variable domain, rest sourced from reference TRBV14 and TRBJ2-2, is EAGVTQFPSHSVIEKGQTVTLRCDPISGHDNLYWYRRVMGKEIKFLLHFVKESKQDESGMPNNRFLAERTGGTYSTLKVQPAELEDSGVYFCASSQGTRGSGELFFGEGSRLTVL.

In DNA, the CDR3 is TGTGCCAGCAGGGCGGGAAGTAATGAAAAACTGTTTTTT. Translating gives CASRAGSNEKLFF. The chain carries TRBV14 and TRBJ1-4; D remains unclear. The CDR3 has 13 amino acids. In germline, CDR1 is SGHDN, CDR2 FVKESK. Trimming removed 6 bases from V and 4 bases from J, with 9 bases in between.

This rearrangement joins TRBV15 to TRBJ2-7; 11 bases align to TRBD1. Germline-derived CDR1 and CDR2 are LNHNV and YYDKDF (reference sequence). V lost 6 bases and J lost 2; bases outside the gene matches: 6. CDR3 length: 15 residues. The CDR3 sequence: CATRVDRGQTYEQYF. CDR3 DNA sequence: TGTGCCACCAGAGTGGACAGGGGGCAGACCTACGAGCAGTACTTC.

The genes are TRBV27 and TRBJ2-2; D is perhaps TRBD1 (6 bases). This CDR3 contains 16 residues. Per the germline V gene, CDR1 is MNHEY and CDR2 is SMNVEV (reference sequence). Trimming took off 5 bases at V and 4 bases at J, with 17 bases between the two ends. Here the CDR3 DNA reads TGTGCCAGCAGTGTCAGGGGTTTCGATGGCACCGGGGAGCTGTTTTTT. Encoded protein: CASSVRGFDGTGELFF.

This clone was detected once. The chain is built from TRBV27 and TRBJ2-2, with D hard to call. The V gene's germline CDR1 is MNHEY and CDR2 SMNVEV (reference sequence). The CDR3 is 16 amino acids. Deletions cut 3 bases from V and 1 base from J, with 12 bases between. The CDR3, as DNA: TGTGCCAGCAGTTTCCTGCGGTACCAGAACACCGGGGAGCTGTTTTTT. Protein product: CASSFLRYQNTGELFF.

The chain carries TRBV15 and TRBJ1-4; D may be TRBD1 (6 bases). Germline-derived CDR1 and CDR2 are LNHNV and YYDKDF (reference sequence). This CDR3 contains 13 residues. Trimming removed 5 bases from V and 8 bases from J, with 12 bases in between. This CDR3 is CATSYRAEEKLFF. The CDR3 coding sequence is TGTGCCACCAGCTACAGGGCAGAGGAAAAACTGTTTTTT.

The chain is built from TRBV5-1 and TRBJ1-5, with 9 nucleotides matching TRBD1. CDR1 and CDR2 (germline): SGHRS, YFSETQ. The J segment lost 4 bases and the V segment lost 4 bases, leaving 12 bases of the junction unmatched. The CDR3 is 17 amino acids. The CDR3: CASSPGTGSPGNQPQHF. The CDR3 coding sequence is TGCGCCAGCAGCCCTGGGACAGGGAGCCCCGGAAATCAGCCCCAGCATTTT.

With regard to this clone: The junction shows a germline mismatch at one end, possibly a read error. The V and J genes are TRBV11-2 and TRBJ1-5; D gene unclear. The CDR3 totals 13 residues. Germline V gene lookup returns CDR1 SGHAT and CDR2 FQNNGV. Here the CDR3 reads CASSVYSDQPQHF. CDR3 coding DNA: TGTGCCAGCAGCGTCTATAGCGATCAGCCCCAGCATTTT.

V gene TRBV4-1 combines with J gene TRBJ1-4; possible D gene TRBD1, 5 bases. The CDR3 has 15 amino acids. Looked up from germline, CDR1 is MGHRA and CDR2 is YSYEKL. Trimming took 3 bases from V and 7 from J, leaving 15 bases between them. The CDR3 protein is CASSHVGGGGEKLFF. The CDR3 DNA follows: TGCGCCAGCAGCCACGTGGGGGGGGGAGGTGAAAAACTGTTTTTT.

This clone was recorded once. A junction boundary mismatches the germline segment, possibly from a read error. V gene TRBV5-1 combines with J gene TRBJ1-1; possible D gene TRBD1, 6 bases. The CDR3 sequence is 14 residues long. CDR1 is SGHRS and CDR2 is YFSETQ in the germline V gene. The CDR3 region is CASSLTGTPTEASF. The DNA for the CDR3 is TGCGCCAGCAGCCTAACCGGGACACCCACTGAAGCTTCCTTT. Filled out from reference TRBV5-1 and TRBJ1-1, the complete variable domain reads KAGVTQTPRYLIKTRGQQVTLSCSPISGHRSVSWYQQTPGQGLQFLFEYFSETQRNKGNFPGRFSGRQFSNSRSEMNVSTLELGDSALYLCASSLTGTPTEASFGQGTRLTVV.

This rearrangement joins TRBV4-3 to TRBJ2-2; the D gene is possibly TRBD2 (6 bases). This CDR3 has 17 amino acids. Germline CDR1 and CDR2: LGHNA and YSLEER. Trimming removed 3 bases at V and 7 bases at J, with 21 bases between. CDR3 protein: CASSQSPVGLIGGELFF. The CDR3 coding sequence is TGCGCCAGCAGCCAGTCCCCTGTGGGACTCATTGGCGGGGAGCTGTTTTTT.

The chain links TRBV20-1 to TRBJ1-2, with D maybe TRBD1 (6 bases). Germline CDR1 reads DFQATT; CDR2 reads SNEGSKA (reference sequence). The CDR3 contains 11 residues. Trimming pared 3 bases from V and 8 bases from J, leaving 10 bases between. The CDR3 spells CSASTGGGYTF. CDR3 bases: TGCAGTGCTAGTACTGGGGGCGGCTACACCTTC.

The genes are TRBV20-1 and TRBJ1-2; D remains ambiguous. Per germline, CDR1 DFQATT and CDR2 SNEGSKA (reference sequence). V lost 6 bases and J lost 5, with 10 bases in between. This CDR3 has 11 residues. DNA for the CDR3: TGCAGTGCCCCATGGAGGTATGGCTACACCTTC. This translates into CSAPWRYGYTF.

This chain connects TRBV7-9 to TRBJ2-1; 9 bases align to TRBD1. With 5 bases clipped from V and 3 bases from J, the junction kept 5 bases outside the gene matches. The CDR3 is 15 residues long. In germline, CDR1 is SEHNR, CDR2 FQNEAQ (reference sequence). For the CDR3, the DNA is TGTGCCAGCAGCCTCCGGGACAGGGACTACAATGAGCAGTTCTTC. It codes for CASSLRDRDYNEQFF. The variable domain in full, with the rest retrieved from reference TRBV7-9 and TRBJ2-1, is DTGVSQNPRHKITKRGQNVTFRCDPISEHNRLYWYRQTLGQGPEFLTYFQNEAQLEKSRLLSDRFSAERPKGSFSTLEIQRTEQGDSAMYLCASSLRDRDYNEQFFGPGTRLTVL.

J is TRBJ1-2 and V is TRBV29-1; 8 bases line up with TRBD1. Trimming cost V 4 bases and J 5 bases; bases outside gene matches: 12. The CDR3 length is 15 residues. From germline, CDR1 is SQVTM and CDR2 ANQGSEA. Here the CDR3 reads CSVGGGQGQLYGYTF. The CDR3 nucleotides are TGCAGCGTTGGAGGCGGACAGGGCCAGCTATATGGCTACACCTTC.

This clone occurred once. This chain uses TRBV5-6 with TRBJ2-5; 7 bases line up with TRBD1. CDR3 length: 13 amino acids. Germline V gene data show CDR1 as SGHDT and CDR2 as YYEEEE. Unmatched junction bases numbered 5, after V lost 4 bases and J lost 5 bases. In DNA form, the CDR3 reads TGTGCCAGCAGCGAGACAGGGCTGGAGACCCAGTACTTC. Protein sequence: CASSETGLETQYF. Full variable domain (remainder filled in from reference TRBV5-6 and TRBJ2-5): DAGVTQSPTHLIKTRGQQVTLRCSPKSGHDTVSWYQQALGQGPQFIFQYYEEEERQRGNFPDRFSGHQFPNYSSELNVNALLLGDSALYLCASSETGLETQYFGPGTRLLVL.

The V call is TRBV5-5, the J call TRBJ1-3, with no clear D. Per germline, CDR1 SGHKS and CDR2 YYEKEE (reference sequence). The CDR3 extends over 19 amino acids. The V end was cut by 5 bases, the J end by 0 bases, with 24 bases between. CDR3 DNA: TGTGCCAGCAGGGGGAGGGCAGGCTGGAGACGGTCCTCTGGAAACACCATATATTTT. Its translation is CASRGRAGWRRSSGNTIYF.